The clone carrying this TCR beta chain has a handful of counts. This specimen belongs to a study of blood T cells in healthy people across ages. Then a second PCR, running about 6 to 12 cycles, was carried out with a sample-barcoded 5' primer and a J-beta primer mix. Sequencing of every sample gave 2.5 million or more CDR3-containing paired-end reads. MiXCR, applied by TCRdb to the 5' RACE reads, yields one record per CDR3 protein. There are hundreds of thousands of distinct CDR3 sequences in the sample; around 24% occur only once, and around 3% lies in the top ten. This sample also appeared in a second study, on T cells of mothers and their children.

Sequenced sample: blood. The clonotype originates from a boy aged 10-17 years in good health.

The DNA for the CDR3 is TGTGCCACCAGTGACCCCTCCTACAGTACTGGAACAGATACGCAGTATTTT. The encoded protein is CATSDPSYSTGTDTQYF. The gene calls are TRBV24-1 and TRBJ2-3; no firm D call. V was trimmed by 4 bases and J by 3 bases, leaving 19 bases between them. CDR3 length equals 17 residues. Germline V gene data show CDR1 as KGHDR and CDR2 as SFDVKD.